The 11 T cell receptor beta chains below all came from one sample that was sequenced in a study of T cells in tumors after PD-1 blockade. The assay was immunoSEQ multiplex PCR, and TCRdb's table has in-frame clones only and misses some. Among about 59,000 clones listed, roughly 78% were seen once. The sequencing used PBMCs, collected before anti-PD-1 treatment. These receptors all come from a human donor with basal cell carcinoma.

V is TRBV19 and J is TRBJ1-1; maybe TRBD1 (6 bases). The CDR3 spans 14 residues. Trimming removed 6 bases from V and 6 bases from J, with 17 bases in between. Germline V CDR1 and CDR2: LNHDA, SQIVND (reference sequence). The CDR3 bases are TGTGCCAGTAGATACGCAGGGGCCCGTCCTGAAGCTTTCTTT. Protein: CASRYAGARPEAFF.

Only a few counts were recorded for this clone. The genes are TRBV25-1 and TRBJ2-2; TRBD2 is a possible D gene (5 bases). V was pared by 3 bases and J by 7 bases, with 9 bases between. Germline V lookup: CDR1 MGHDK, CDR2 SYGVNS. This CDR3 contains 13 residues. Written as DNA, the CDR3 is TGTGCCAGCAGTGACCCGACTATCGGGGAGCTGTTTTTT. Its translation: CASSDPTIGELFF.

The chain joins TRBV6-1 to TRBJ2-4, with D unclear. Germline assignment: CDR1 MNHNS and CDR2 SASEGT. V was shortened by 1 base and J by 7 bases, with 11 bases between the two germline ends. The CDR3 is 14 residues long. The DNA of the CDR3 is TGTGCCAGCAGTGAAGTACAGAAGCCTAACATTCAGTACTTC. It yields the protein CASSEVQKPNIQYF.

The genes are TRBV7-9 and TRBJ2-1, with D hard to call. V was clipped by 1 base and J by 7 bases, with 8 bases between them. Germline V gives CDR1 SEHNR, CDR2 FQNEAQ (reference sequence). The CDR3 is 13 residues long. The CDR3, as DNA: TGTGCCAGCAGCTTAGATAGTCCAAATGAGCAGTTCTTC. Its protein is CASSLDSPNEQFF. The full variable domain, its missing parts supplied by reference TRBV7-9 and TRBJ2-1, is DTGVSQNPRHKITKRGQNVTFRCDPISEHNRLYWYRQTLGQGPEFLTYFQNEAQLEKSRLLSDRFSAERPKGSFSTLEIQRTEQGDSAMYLCASSLDSPNEQFFGPGTRLTVL.

J is TRBJ1-1 and V is TRBV1. TRBV1 is recorded as a pseudogene. The CDR3 consists of 15 residues. This CDR3 is CTSSQARRRESEAFF. CDR3 nucleotides: TGCACCAGCAGCCAAGCGAGACGCCGGGAGAGTGAAGCTTTCTTT.

V usage is TRBV7-9 and J usage is TRBJ1-1; D call uncertain. Per the germline V gene, CDR1 is SEHNR and CDR2 is FQNEAQ (reference sequence). V was pared by 4 bases and J by 4 bases, with 19 bases between. This CDR3 is built from 16 residues. The DNA for the CDR3 is TGTGCCAGCAGCTCGAGTTCGATTCTCCGGGGCACTGAAGCTTTCTTT. It specifies CASSSSSILRGTEAFF.

This rearrangement joins TRBV5-1 to TRBJ2-4, with D tentatively TRBD2 (5 bases). The CDR3 is 16 residues long. V lost 0 bases to trimming and J lost 0 bases, with 10 bases between them. CDR1 and CDR2 from the germline V gene are SGHRS and YFSETQ. CDR3 amino acids: CASSLGGQIAKNIQYF. The DNA for the CDR3 is TGCGCCAGCAGCTTGGGCGGGCAGATAGCCAAAAACATTCAGTACTTC.

This chain connects TRBV9 to TRBJ1-3, with a tentative D call TRBD1 (6 bases). From germline, CDR1 is SGDLS and CDR2 YYNGEE. With 3 bases removed from V and 0 bases from J, the gap between germline ends came to 10 bases. The CDR3 totals 15 residues. The CDR3 DNA follows: TGTGCCAGCAGCGCGGACAGCCTCTCTGGAAACACCATATATTTT. This gives the protein CASSADSLSGNTIYF.

This clone is a singleton in its sample. The chain joins TRBV6-4 to TRBJ2-1; 12 bases are shared with TRBD2. The CDR3 has 15 residues. Germline V CDR1 and CDR2: MRHNA, SNTAGT. Germline trimming cut 5 bases from V and 5 bases from J; bases unmatched to any gene: 4. This CDR3 reads CASSQTSGGNNEQFF. CDR3 nucleotide sequence: TGTGCCAGCAGTCAGACTAGCGGGGGTAACAATGAGCAGTTCTTC.

The rearrangement uses TRBV5-1 and TRBJ1-1; weak D call: TRBD1 (6 bases). The length of the CDR3 is 13 residues. V lost 5 bases and J 5 bases, leaving 13 bases between the germline ends. CDR1 and CDR2 from the germline V gene are SGHRS and YFSETQ. This CDR3 reads CASSQDTGTEAFF. In DNA form, the CDR3 reads TGCGCCAGCAGTCAAGACACAGGGACTGAAGCTTTCTTT.

This clone was detected only once. The J gene is TRBJ1-1, the V gene TRBV30; D uncertain. The CDR3 has 12 residues. V lost 4 bases, J lost 3 bases, and 9 bases lay in between. Germline V gene lookup returns CDR1 GTSNPN and CDR2 SVGIG (reference sequence). CDR3 region: CAWKGGHTEAFF. CDR3 nucleotides: TGTGCCTGGAAAGGAGGGCACACTGAAGCTTTCTTT.